Listed here is a single T cell receptor (beta chain). Antigen: not known. Every donor provided approximately 9.2 milliliters of peripheral blood. Isolation yielded PBMCs, at least 6.5 million per sample, in every case. The authors extracted at least 5 micrograms of total RNA per sample. The CDR3 covers 16 residues. V shed 1 base and J 9 bases; nucleotides not matched to a gene: 14. CDR1 is LGHNA, CDR2 YNFKEQ, per germline. The entry originates in a study of blood T cells in healthy people across ages. Findings of the study overall: The CMV status of each donor remained undetermined, and this could have confounded shifts in expanded clonotypes.

With a J-beta primer mix and a sample-barcoded 5' primer, a second PCR ran roughly 6 to 12 cycles. MiXCR, run by TCRdb on the 5' RACE reads, gives a single entry per CDR3 protein. The sample shows approximately 1,700,000 distinct CDR3 sequences, more than 35% of them seen only once. The V gene is TRBV4-2, the J gene TRBJ1-2; 7 bases align to TRBD1. Specimen: blood. This receptor was identified in a human donor in good health. The CDR3, as DNA: TGTGCCAGCAGCCAAGGTGAGGGACAGAGGGACCCTCGCTACACCTTC. This gives the protein CASSQGEGQRDPRYTF.